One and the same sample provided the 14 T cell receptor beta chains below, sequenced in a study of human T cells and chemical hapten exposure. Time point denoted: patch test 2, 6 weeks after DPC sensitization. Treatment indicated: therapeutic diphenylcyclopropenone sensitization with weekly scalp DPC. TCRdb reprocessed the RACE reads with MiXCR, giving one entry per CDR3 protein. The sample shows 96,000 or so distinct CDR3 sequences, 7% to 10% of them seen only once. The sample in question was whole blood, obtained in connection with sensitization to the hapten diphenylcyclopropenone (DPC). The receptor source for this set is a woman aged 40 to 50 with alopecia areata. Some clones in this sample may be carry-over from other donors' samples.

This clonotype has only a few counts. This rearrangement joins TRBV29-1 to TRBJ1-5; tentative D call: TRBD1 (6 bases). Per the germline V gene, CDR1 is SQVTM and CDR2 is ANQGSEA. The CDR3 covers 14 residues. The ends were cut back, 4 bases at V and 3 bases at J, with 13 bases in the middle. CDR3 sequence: CSVVWTDLNQPQHF. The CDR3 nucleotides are TGCAGCGTTGTATGGACAGATCTCAATCAGCCCCAGCATTTT.

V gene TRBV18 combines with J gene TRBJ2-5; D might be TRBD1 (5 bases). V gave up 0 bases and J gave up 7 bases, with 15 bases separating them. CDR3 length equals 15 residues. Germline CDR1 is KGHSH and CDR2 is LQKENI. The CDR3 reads CASSPPTPSRGTQYF. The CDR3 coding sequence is TGTGCCAGCTCACCACCAACTCCAAGTAGGGGGACCCAGTACTTC.

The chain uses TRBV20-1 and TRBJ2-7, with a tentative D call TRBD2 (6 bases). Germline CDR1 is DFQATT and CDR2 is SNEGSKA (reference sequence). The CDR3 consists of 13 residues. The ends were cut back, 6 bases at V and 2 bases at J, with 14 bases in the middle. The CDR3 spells CSALAGSTYEQYF. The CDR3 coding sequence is TGCAGTGCCCTGGCGGGGTCCACCTACGAGCAGTACTTC.

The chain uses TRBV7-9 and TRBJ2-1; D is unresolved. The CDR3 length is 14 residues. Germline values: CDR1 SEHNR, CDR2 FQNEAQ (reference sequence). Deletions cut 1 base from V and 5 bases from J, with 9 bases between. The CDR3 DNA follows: TGTGCCAGCAGCTTAGGTCTAGATAACAATGAGCAGTTCTTC. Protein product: CASSLGLDNNEQFF.

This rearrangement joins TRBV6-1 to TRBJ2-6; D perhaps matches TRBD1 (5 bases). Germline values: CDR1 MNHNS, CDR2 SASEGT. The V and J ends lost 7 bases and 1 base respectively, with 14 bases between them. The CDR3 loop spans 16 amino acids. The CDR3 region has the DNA TGTGCCAGCATCGCAGGGTTTATATCTGGGGCCAACGTCCTGACTTTC. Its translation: CASIAGFISGANVLTF.

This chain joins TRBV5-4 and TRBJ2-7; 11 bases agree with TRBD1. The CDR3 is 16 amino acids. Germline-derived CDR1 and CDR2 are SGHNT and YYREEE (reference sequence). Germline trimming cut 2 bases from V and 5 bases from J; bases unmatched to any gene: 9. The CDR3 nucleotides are TGTGCCAGCAGCTTTTTCCTGGGACAGGGGGGGAACGAGCAGTACTTC. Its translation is CASSFFLGQGGNEQYF.

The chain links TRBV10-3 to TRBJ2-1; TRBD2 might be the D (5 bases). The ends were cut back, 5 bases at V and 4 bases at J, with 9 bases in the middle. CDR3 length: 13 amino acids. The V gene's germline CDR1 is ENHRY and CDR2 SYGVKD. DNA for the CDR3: TGTGCCATCAGTTCTAGCTTGTACAATGAGCAGTTCTTC. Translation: CAISSSLYNEQFF.

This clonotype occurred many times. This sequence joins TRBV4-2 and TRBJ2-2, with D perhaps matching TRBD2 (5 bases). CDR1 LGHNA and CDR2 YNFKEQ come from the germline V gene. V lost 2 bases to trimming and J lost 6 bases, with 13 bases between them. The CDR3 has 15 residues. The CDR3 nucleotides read TGTGCCAGCAGCCAACACACCGCGGGTTCCGGGGAGCTGTTTTTT. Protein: CASSQHTAGSGELFF.

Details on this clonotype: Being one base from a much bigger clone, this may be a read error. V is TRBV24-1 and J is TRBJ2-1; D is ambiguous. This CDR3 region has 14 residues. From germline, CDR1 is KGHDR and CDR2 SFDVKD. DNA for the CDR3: TGTGCCACCAGAAGCACAGTCGACGGTGGTGAGCAGTCCTTC. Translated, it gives CATRSTVDGGEQSF.

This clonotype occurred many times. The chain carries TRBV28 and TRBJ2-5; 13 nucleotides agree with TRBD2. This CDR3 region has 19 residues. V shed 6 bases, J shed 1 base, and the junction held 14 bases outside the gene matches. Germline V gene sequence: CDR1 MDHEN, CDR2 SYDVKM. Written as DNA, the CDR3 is TGTGCCAGCAGCCCCCTGGGACTAGCGGGAATCAACTCCCAAGAGACCCAGTACTTC. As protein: CASSPLGLAGINSQETQYF.

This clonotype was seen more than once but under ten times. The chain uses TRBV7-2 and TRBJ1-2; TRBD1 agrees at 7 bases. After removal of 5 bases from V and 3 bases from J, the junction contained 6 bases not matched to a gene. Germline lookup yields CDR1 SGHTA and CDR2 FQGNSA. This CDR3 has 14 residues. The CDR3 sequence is CASSSNGQDYGYTF. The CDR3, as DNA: TGTGCCAGCAGCAGTAACGGACAGGACTATGGCTACACCTTC.

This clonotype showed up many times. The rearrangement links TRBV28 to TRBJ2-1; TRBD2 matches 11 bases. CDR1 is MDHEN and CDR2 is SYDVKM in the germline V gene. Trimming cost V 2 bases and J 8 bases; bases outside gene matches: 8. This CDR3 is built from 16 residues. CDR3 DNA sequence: TGTGCCAGCAGTTTAATGTCTAGCGGGAGGTACGATGAGCAGTTCTTC. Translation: CASSLMSSGRYDEQFF.

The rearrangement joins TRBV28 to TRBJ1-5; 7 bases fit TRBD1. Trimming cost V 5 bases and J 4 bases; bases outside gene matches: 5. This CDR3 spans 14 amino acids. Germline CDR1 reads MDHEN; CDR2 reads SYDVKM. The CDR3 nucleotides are TGTGCCAGCAGTCCGGGACAGAGAAATCAGCCCCAGCATTTT. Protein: CASSPGQRNQPQHF.

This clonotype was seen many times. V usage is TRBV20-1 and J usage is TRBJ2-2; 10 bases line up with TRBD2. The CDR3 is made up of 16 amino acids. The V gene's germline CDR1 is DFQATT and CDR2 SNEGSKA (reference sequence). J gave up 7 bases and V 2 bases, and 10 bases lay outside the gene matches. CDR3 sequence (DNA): TGCAGTGCTAGACGGTTCAGCGGGAGGGCCCGCGGGGAGCTGTTTTTT. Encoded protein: CSARRFSGRARGELFF.